The TCR beta chain described here comes from a study of T cell responses to AZD1222 COVID-19 vaccine. Study outcomes and limitations: Every sample of the repertoires postdated the peak T cell response.

Comment on this clone: As yet, its antigen is unknown.

Libraries were prepared by immunoSEQ multiplex PCR; TCRdb keeps only in-frame clonotypes and omits some of them. The table records around 84,000 clones, nearly 90% of them present only once. The material was peripheral blood, obtained on day 0 of AZD1222 vaccination. This TCR came from an adult in good health.

DNA of the CDR3: TGTGCCAGCAGCTTATCCGGGACCCTCCGTGTCGAGCAGTACTTC. This translates into CASSLSGTLRVEQYF. The chain has TRBV7-9 and TRBJ2-7, with D perhaps TRBD1 or TRBD2 (5 bases each). The CDR3 loop spans 15 amino acids. Germline CDR1 is SEHNR and CDR2 is FQNEAQ (reference sequence). Trimming pared 2 bases from V and 6 bases from J, leaving 17 bases between. Full variable domain (outside the CDR3, taken from reference TRBV7-9 and TRBJ2-7): DTGVSQNPRHKITKRGQNVTFRCDPISEHNRLYWYRQTLGQGPEFLTYFQNEAQLEKSRLLSDRFSAERPKGSFSTLEIQRTEQGDSAMYLCASSLSGTLRVEQYFGPGTRLTVT.